The 9 T cell receptor beta chains given below trace back to one sample, sequenced in a study of cytomegalovirus exposure and HLA in healthy donors. Use of 60 Vbeta and 13 Jbeta primers characterized the PCR. Some clones are missing from TCRdb's copy, which holds only in-frame ones; the method was immunoSEQ multiplex PCR. The sample lists about 230,000 clones, roughly 78% occurring once. Sequencing was done on a sample of PBMCs. The origin of the receptors is a boy aged 10-17 years in good health and CMV-seronegative.

The chain has TRBV7-2 and TRBJ2-3, with D hard to call. The CDR3 spans 17 residues. Trimming removed 0 bases from V and 2 bases from J, with 15 bases in between. Germline values: CDR1 SGHTA, CDR2 FQGNSA. The CDR3, as DNA: TGTGCCAGCAGCTTAGCCGTTGGTGGCAGACTCACAGATACGCAGTATTTT. As protein: CASSLAVGGRLTDTQYF.

J is TRBJ2-1 and V is TRBV15, with D unresolved. With 0 bases removed from V and 7 bases from J, the gap between germline ends came to 4 bases. The CDR3 has 12 amino acids. CDR1 and CDR2 (germline): LNHNV, YYDKDF (reference sequence). The CDR3 DNA reads as TGTGCCACCAGCAGAGATATAAATGAGCAGTTCTTC. This encodes CATSRDINEQFF.

Here the CDR3 reads CATSRVSNQPQHF. CDR3 DNA: TGTGCCACCAGCCGGGTTAGCAATCAGCCCCAGCATTTT. This rearrangement joins TRBV15 to TRBJ1-5; no clear D. The CDR3 contains 13 residues. Between the trimmed V and J ends, which lost 5 bases and 0 bases, there was a span of 5 bases. Per the germline V gene, CDR1 is LNHNV and CDR2 is YYDKDF (reference sequence).

This clone showed up just once. The V gene is TRBV6-1, the J gene TRBJ1-2, with 8 positions matching TRBD1. The CDR3 is 14 amino acids. Trimming cost V 3 bases and J 4 bases; bases outside gene matches: 4. The germline CDR1 and CDR2 sequences are MNHNS and SASEGT. The CDR3 DNA sequence: TGTGCCAGCAGTGACAGGGGGCGCCCCTATGGCTACACCTTC. Its translation: CASSDRGRPYGYTF.

The V and J genes are TRBV6-6 and TRBJ2-6, with a tentative D call TRBD2 (6 bases). The CDR3 is 15 residues long. V was clipped by 6 bases and J by 2 bases, with 11 bases between them. In germline, CDR1 is MNHNY, CDR2 SVGAGI (reference sequence). The CDR3 spells CASSQRATGANVLTF. The CDR3 nucleotides are TGTGCCAGCAGCCAGCGGGCCACTGGGGCCAACGTCCTGACTTTC.

This chain links TRBV5-1 with TRBJ2-3; 7 positions match TRBD2. Germline CDR1 SGHRS, CDR2 YFSETQ. J was trimmed by 6 bases and V by 3 bases; bases with no gene match: 13. This CDR3 is built from 16 residues. The CDR3 nucleotides read TGCGCCAGCAGCTCGACCGGCGGGGGTAGCGGGGATACGCAGTATTTT. Its translation: CASSSTGGGSGDTQYF.

The chain links TRBV11-2 to TRBJ1-1; 8 bases line up with TRBD1. The germline V gene encodes CDR1 SGHAT and CDR2 FQNNGV. The length of the CDR3 is 16 residues. The V gene end was trimmed by 1 base and the J gene end by 5 bases; junction bases not matched to a gene: 9. The CDR3 DNA reads as TGTGCCAGCAGCTTAGTACCCCTCGACAGGGGAACTGAAGCTTTCTTT. Protein product: CASSLVPLDRGTEAFF.

The chain joins TRBV11-3 to TRBJ2-1, with D maybe TRBD2 (6 bases). The length of the CDR3 is 15 residues. Germline V lookup: CDR1 SGHNT, CDR2 YENEEA. Trimming took 1 base from V and 8 from J, leaving 15 bases between them. The CDR3 DNA sequence: TGTGCCAGCAGCTTAGGGGAGGATATAGGGCATGAGCAGTTCTTC. Its protein is CASSLGEDIGHEQFF.

The chain has TRBV7-2 and TRBJ1-4; weak D call: TRBD1 (5 bases). The ends were cut back, 6 bases at V and 12 bases at J, with 14 bases in the middle. CDR3 length equals 12 residues. CDR1 and CDR2 from the germline V gene are SGHTA and FQGNSA. The CDR3: CASRLRGGELFF. CDR3 DNA: TGTGCCAGCAGGTTGCGGGGGGGGGAACTGTTTTTT. The complete variable domain, with remaining parts taken from reference TRBV7-2 and TRBJ1-4, reads GAGVSQSPSNKVTEKGKDVELRCDPISGHTALYWYRQSLGQGLEFLIYFQGNSAPDKSGLPSDRFSAERTGGSVSTLTIQRTQQEDSAVYLCASRLRGGELFFGSGTQLSVL.